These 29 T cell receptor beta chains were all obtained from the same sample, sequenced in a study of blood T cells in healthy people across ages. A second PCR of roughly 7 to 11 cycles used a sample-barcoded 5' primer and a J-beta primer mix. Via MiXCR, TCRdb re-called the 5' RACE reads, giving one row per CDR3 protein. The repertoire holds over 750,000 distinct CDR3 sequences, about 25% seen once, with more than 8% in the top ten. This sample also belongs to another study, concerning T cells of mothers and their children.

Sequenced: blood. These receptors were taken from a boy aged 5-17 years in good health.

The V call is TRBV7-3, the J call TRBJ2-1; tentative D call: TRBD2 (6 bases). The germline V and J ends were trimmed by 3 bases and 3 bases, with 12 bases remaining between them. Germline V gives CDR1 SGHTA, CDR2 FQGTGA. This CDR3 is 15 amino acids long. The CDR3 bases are TGTGCCAGCAGCTTCCGACTAGTAGGCTACAATGAGCAGTTCTTC. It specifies CASSFRLVGYNEQFF. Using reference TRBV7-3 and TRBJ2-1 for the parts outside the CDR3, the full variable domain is GAGVSQTPSNKVTEKGKYVELRCDPISGHTALYWYRQSLGQGPEFLIYFQGTGAADDSGLPNDRFFAVRPEGSVSTLKIQRTERGDSAVYLCASSFRLVGYNEQFFGPGTRLTVL.

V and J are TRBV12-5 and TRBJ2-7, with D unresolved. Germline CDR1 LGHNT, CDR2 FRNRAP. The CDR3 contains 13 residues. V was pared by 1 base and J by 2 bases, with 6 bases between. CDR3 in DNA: TGTGCTAGTGGTTTGGCTGCTCCCTACGAGCAGTACTTC. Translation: CASGLAAPYEQYF.

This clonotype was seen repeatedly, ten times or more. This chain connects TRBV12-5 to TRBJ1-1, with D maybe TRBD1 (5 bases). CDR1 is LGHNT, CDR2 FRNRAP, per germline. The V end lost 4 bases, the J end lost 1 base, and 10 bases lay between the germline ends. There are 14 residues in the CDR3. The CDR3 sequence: CASGSRDANTEAFF. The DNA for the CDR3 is TGTGCTAGTGGTTCCAGGGACGCGAACACTGAAGCTTTCTTT.

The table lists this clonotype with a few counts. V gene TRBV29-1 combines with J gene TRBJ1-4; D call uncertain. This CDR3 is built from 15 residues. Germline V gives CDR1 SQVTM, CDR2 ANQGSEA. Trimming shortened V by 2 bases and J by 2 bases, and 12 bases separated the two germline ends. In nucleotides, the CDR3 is TGCAGCGTTGAATCGGACGGGAGCACTAATGAAAAACTGTTTTTT. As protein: CSVESDGSTNEKLFF.

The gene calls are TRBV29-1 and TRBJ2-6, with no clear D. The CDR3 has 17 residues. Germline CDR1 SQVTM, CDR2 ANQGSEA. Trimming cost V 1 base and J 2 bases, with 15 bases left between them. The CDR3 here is CSVEVVLTNPGANVLTF. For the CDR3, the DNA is TGCAGCGTTGAAGTGGTCCTGACCAACCCTGGGGCCAACGTCCTGACTTTC.

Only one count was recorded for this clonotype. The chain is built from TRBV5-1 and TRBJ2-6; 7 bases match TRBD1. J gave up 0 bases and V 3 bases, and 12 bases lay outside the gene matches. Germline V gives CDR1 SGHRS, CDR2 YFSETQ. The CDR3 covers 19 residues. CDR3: CASSSNRQGRTSGANVLTF. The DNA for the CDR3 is TGCGCCAGCAGCTCGAACAGACAGGGTCGAACCTCTGGGGCCAACGTCCTGACTTTC.

The CDR3 sequence is CASSKLLMVAEETQYF. The CDR3 DNA follows: TGTGCCAGCAGTAAGTTGCTCATGGTAGCCGAAGAGACCCAGTACTTC. The chain is built from TRBV6-5 and TRBJ2-5; the D is unclear. V was pared by 5 bases and J by 3 bases, with 19 bases between. Germline CDR1 is MNHEY and CDR2 is SVGAGI. This CDR3 has 16 amino acids.

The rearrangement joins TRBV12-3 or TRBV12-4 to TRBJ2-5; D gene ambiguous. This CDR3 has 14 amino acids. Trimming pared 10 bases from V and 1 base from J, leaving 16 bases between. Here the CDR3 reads CAISARNFQETQYF. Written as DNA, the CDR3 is TGTGCCATTTCGGCTAGGAATTTCCAAGAGACCCAGTACTTC.

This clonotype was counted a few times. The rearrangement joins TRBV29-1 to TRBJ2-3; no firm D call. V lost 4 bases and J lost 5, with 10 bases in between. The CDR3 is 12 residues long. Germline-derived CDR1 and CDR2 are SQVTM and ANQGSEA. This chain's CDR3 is CSVGRSGDTQYF. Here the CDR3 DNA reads TGCAGCGTTGGACGGTCCGGAGATACGCAGTATTTT.

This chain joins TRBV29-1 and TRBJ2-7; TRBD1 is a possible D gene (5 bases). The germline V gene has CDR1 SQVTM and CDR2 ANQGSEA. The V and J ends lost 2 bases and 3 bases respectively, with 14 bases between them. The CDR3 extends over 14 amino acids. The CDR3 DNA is TGCAGCGTTGAATGGGGCGATGGGGACTACGAGCAGTACTTC. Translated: CSVEWGDGDYEQYF.

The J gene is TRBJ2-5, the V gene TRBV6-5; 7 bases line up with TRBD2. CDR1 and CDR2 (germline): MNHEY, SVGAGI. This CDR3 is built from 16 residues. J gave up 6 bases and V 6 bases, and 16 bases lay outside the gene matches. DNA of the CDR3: TGTGCCAGCAGCCCTCCCAGGCGGGAGCTAAGCCAGACCCAGTACTTC. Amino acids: CASSPPRRELSQTQYF.

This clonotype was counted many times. The CDR3 DNA is TGTGCCAGCAGTCTACTAGCGGGGGTGCGTCATGAGCAGTTCTTC. Protein: CASSLLAGVRHEQFF. This chain uses TRBV27 with TRBJ2-1; 11 bases are a match to TRBD2. The length of the CDR3 is 15 residues. CDR1 is MNHEY and CDR2 is SMNVEV in the germline V gene (reference sequence). J lost 8 bases, V lost 5 bases, and 8 bases had no gene match.

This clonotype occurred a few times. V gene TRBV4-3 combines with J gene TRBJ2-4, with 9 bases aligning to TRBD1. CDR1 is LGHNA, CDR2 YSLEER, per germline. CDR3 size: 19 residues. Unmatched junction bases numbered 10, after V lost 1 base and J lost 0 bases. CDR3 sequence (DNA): TGCGCCAGCAGCCAAGTGGCGACAGGGGGTTCAGTAGCCAAAAACATTCAGTACTTC. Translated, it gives CASSQVATGGSVAKNIQYF.

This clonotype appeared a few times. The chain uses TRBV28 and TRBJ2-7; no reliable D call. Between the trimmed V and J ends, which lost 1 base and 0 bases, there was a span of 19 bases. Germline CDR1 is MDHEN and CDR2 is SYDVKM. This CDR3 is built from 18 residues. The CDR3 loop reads CASSLLRRWTASSYEQYF. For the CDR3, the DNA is TGTGCCAGCAGTTTATTACGTCGGTGGACGGCGAGCTCCTACGAGCAGTACTTC.

The CDR3 here is CSATGAGDQPQHF. The CDR3 coding sequence is TGCAGTGCAACCGGGGCCGGCGATCAGCCCCAGCATTTT. This sequence joins TRBV20-1 and TRBJ1-5; tentatively, D is TRBD1 (5 bases). CDR3 length: 13 residues. The V gene lost 6 bases and the J gene lost 5 bases, with 14 bases spanning the gap. Germline V lookup: CDR1 DFQATT, CDR2 SNEGSKA (reference sequence).

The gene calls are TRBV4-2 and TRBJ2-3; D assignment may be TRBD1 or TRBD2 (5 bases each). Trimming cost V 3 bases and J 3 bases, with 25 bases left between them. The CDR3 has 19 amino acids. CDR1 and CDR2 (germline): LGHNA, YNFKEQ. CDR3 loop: CASSHRGRSGTGGTDTQYF. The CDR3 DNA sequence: TGTGCCAGCAGCCACCGTGGGCGTTCCGGGACCGGTGGAACAGATACGCAGTATTTT.

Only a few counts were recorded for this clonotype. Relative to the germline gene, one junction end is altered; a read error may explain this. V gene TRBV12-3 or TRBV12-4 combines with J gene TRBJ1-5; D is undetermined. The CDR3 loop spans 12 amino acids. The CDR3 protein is CASSLMGQPQHF. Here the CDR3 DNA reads TGCGCCAGCAGTTTAATGGGTCAGCCCCAGCATTTT.

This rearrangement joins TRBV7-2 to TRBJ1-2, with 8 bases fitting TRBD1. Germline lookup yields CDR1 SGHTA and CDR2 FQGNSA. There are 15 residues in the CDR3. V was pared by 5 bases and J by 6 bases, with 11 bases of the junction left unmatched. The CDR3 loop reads CASSPEPQGADGYTF. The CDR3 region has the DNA TGTGCCAGCAGCCCAGAGCCCCAGGGGGCGGATGGCTACACCTTC. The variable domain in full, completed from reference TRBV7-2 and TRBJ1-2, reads GAGVSQSPSNKVTEKGKDVELRCDPISGHTALYWYRQSLGQGLEFLIYFQGNSAPDKSGLPSDRFSAERTGGSVSTLTIQRTQQEDSAVYLCASSPEPQGADGYTFGSGTRLTVV.

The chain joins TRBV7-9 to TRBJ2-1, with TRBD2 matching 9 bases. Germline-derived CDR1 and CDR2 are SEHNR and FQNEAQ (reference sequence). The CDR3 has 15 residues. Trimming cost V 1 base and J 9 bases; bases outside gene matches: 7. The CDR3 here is CASSLGRGGASEQFF. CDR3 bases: TGTGCCAGCAGCTTAGGGCGGGGGGGCGCTTCTGAGCAGTTCTTC.

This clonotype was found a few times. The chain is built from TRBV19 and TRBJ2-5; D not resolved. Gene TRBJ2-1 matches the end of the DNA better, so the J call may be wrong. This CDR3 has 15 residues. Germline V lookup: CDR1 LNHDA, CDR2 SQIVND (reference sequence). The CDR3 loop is CASSISDTLGNEQFF. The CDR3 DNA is TGTGCCAGTAGTATCTCAGATACGTTGGGCAATGAGCAGTTCTTC.

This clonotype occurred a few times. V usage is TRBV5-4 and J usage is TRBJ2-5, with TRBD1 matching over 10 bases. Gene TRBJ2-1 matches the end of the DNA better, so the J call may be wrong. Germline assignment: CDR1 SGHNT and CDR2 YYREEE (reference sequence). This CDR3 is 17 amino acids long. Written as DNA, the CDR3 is TGTGCCAGCAGCGGTCCGCGGGGGACAGGGGCAAGCAATGAGCAGTTCTTC. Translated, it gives CASSGPRGTGASNEQFF.

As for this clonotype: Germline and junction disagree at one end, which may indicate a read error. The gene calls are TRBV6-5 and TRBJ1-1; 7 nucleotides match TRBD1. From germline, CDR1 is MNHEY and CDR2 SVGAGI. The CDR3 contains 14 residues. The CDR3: CASSYTQGGTEAFF. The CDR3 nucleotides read TGCGCCAGCAGTTACACGCAGGGGGGCACTGAAGCTTTCTTT.

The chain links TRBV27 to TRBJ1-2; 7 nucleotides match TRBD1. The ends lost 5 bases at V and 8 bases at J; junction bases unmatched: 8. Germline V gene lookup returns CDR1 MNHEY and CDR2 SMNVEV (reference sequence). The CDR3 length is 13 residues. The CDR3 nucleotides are TGTGCCAGCAGTCTTACAGGGGACGGCGGCTACACCTTC. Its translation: CASSLTGDGGYTF.

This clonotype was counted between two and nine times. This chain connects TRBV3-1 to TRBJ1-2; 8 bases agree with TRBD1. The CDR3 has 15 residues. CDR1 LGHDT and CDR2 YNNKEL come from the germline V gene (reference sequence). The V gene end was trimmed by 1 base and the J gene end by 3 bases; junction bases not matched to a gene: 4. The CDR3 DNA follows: TGTGCCAGCAGCCAAGGAACAGGGGGTGACTATGGCTACACCTTC. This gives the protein CASSQGTGGDYGYTF.

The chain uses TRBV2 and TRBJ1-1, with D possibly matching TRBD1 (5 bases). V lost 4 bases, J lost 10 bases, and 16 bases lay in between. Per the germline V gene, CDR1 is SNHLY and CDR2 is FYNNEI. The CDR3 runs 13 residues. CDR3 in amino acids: CASSALTGGSAFF. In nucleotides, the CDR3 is TGTGCCAGCAGTGCTCTTACAGGCGGCTCAGCTTTCTTT. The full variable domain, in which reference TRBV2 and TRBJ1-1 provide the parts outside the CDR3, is EPEVTQTPSHQVTQMGQEVILRCVPISNHLYFYWYRQILGQKVEFLVSFYNNEISEKSEIFDDQFSVERPDGSNFTLKIRSTKLEDSAMYFCASSALTGGSAFFGQGTRLTVV.

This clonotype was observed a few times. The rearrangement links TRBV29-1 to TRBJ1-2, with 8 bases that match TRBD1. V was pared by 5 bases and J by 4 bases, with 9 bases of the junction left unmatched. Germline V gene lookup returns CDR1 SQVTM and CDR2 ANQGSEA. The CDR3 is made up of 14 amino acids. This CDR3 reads CSVFVRGQGYGYTF. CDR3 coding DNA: TGCAGCGTTTTCGTCAGGGGGCAGGGCTATGGCTACACCTTC.

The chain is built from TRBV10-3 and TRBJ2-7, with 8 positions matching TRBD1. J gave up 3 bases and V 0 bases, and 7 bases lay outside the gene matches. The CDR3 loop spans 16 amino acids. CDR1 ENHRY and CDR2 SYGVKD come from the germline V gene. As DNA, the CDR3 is TGTGCCATCAGTGAGTCAGGGACAGGTTCCTTCTACGAGCAGTACTTC. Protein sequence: CAISESGTGSFYEQYF.

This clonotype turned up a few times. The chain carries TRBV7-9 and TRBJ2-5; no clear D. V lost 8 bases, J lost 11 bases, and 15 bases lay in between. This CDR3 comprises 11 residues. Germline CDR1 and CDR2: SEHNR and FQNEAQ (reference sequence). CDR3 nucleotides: TGTGCCAGCTCGCCCGTCGGAGAGCAGTACTTC. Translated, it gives CASSPVGEQYF.

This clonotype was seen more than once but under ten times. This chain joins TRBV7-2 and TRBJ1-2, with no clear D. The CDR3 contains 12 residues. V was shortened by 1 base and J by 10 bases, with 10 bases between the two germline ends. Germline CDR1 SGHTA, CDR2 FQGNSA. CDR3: CASSLERTHYTF. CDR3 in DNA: TGTGCCAGCAGCTTAGAGAGGACTCACTACACCTTC. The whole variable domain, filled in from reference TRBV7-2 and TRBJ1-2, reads GAGVSQSPSNKVTEKGKDVELRCDPISGHTALYWYRQSLGQGLEFLIYFQGNSAPDKSGLPSDRFSAERTGGSVSTLTIQRTQQEDSAVYLCASSLERTHYTFGSGTRLTVV.